The following is a TCR beta chain sequence with its context. Participant ages covered 18 to 89 years across 20 to 25 US areas. The CDR3 is 14 amino acids. Trimming took off 7 bases at V and 2 bases at J, with 15 bases between the two ends. Germline CDR1 and CDR2: SEHNR and FQNEAQ (reference sequence). This specimen belongs to a study of blood T cell repertoires in COVID-19. The wider study: COVID-19 samples collected from the United States, Italy and Spain covered acute and convalescent phases. PBMCs, B-cell-depleted T cells, or T cells provided the cDNA or gDNA that made up the material.

In the authors' workflow: Amplifying reference gene primers gave estimates of nucleated cell counts. Clones were read by immunoSEQ multiplex PCR, and TCRdb kept only the in-frame ones, dropping some. V and J calls and clone size come straight from that table; D and trimming were deduced from the DNA. The sample includes a few hundred thousand clones, roughly 86% of them seen just once. The receptor was isolated from a young man with acute COVID-19. Sequencing was done on a sample of PBMCs or T cells enriched from blood (not recorded which). The chain is built from TRBV7-9 and TRBJ2-7; D possibly corresponds to TRBD2 (6 bases). The CDR3 bases are TGTGCCAGCACCCCCGACACGGGAGCCTACGAGCAGTACTTC. Encoded protein: CASTPDTGAYEQYF.